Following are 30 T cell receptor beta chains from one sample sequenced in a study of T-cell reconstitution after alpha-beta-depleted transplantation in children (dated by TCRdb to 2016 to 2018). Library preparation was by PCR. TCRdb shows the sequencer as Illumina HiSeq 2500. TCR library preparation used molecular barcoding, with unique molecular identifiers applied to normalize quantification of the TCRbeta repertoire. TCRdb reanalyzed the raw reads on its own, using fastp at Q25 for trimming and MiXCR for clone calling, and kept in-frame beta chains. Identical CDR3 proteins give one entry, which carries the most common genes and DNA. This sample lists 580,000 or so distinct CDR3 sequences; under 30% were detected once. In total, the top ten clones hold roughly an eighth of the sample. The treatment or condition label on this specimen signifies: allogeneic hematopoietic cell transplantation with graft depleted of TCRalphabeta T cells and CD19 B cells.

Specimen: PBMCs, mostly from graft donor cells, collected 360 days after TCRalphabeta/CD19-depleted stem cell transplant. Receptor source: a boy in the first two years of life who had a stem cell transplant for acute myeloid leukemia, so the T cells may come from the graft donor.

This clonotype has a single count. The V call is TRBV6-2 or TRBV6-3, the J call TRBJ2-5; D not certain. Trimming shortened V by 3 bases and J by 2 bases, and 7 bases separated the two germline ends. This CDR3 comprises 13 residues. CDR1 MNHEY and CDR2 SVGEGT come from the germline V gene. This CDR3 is CASSYRWQETQYF. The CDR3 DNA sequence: TGTGCCAGCAGTTATAGATGGCAAGAGACCCAGTACTTC.

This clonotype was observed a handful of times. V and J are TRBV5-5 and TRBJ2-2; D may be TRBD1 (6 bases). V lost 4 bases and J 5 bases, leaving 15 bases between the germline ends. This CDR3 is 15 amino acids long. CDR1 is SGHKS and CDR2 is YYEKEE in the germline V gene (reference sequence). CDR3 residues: CASSLRTATTGELFF. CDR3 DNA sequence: TGTGCCAGCAGCCTACGGACAGCGACGACCGGGGAGCTGTTTTTT.

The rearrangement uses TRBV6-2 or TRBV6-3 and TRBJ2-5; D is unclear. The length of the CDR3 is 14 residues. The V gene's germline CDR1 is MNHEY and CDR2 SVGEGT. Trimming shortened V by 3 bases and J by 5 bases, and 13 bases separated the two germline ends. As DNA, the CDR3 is TGTGCCAGCAGTTATCGGTGGGCGCGGGAGACCCAGTACTTC. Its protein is CASSYRWARETQYF.

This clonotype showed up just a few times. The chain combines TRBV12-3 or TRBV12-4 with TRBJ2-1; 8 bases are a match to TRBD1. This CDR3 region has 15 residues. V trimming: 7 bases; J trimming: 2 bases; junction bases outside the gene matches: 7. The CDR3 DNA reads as TGTGCCAGCATCCTGACAGGGGACGCCTACAATGAGCAGTTCTTC. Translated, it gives CASILTGDAYNEQFF.

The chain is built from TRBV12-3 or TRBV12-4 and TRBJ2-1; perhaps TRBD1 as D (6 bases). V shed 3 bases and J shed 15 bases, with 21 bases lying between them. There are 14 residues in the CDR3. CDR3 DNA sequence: TGTGCCAGCAGTTTTCTCCCAGGGGCTGTCTCAGGGTTCTTC. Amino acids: CASSFLPGAVSGFF.

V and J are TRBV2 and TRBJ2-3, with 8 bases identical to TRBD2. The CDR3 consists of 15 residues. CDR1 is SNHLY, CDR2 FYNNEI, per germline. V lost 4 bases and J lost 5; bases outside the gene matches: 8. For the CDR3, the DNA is TGTGCCAGCAGTGTAGTCGGCGGGGGGAGAGATACGCAGTATTTT. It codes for CASSVVGGGRDTQYF.

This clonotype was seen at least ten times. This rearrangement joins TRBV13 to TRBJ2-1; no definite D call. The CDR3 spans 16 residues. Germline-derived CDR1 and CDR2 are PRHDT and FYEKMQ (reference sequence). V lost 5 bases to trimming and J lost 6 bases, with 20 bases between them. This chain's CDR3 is CASSDMNMGPRNEQFF. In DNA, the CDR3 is TGTGCCAGCAGCGACATGAACATGGGTCCCCGCAATGAGCAGTTCTTC.

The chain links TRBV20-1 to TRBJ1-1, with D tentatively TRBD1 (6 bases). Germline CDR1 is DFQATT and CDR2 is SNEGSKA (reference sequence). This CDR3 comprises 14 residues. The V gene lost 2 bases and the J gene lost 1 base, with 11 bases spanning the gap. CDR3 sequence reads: CSARFSRGNTEAFF. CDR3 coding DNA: TGCAGTGCTAGATTTTCCAGGGGGAACACTGAAGCTTTCTTT.

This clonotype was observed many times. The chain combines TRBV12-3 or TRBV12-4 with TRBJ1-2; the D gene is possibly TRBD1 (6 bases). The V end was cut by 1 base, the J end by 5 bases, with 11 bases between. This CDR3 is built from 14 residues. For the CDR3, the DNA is TGTGCCAGCAGTTTAGTGGACAGTGCTTATGGCTACACCTTC. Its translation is CASSLVDSAYGYTF.

This CDR3 reads CASLLMAGIEQYV. In DNA, the CDR3 is TGCGCCAGCCTGTTAATGGCAGGGATCGAGCAGTACGTC. This chain connects TRBV5-1 to TRBJ2-7; perhaps TRBD1 as D (5 bases). This CDR3 contains 13 residues. V shed 7 bases and J shed 6 bases, with 17 bases lying between them. Per the germline V gene, CDR1 is SGHRS and CDR2 is YFSETQ.

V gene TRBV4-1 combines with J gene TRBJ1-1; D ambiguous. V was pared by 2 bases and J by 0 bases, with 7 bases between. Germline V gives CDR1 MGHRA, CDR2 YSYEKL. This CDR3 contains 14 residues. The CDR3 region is CASSQRAMNTEAFF. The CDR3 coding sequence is TGCGCCAGCAGCCAAAGGGCTATGAACACTGAAGCTTTCTTT.

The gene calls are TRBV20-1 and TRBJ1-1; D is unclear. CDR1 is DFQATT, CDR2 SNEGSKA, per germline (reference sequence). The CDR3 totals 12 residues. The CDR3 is CTASPDYAEAFF. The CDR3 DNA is TGCACCGCTAGCCCCGATTACGCTGAAGCTTTCTTT.

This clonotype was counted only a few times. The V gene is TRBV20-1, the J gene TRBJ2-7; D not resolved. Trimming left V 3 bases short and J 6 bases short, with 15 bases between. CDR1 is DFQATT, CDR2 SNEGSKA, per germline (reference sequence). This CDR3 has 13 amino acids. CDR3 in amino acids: CSASRGVLSEQYF. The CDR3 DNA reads TGCAGTGCTAGTAGAGGAGTCCTGAGCGAGCAGTACTTC.

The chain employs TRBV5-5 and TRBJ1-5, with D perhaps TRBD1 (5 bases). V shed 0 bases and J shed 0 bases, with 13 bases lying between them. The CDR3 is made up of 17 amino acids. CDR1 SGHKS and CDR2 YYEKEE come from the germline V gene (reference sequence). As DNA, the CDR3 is TGTGCCAGCAGCTTGGGGGGACGGACTTATAGCAATCAGCCCCAGCATTTT. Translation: CASSLGGRTYSNQPQHF.

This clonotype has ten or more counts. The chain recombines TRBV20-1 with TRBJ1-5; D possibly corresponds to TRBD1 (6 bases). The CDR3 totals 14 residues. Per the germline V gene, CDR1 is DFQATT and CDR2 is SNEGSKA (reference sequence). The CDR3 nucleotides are TGCAGAGAACCTAGGGGGGTGATTAATCAGCCCCAGCATTTT. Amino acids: CREPRGVINQPQHF.

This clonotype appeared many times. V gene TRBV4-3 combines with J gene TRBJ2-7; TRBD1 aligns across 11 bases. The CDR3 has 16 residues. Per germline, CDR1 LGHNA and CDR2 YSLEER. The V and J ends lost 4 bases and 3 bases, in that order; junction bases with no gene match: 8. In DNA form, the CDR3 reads TGCGCCAGCAGCCCGCAGGCCGGGACAGGGGGCTACGAGCAGTACTTC. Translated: CASSPQAGTGGYEQYF.

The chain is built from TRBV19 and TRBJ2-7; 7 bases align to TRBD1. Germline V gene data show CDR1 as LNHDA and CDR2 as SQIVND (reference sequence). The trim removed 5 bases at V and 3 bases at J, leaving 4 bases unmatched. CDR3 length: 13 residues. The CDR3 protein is CASSPQGNYEQYF. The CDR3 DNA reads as TGTGCCAGTAGTCCACAGGGGAACTACGAGCAGTACTTC.

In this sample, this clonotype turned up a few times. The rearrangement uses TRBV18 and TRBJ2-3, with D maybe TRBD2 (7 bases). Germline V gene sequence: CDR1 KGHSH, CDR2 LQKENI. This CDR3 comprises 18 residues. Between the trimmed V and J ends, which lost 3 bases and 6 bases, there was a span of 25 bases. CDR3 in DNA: TGTGCCAGCTCACCCCTTTCCTCGGGGGGCCCCCTCTGGGATACGCAGTATTTT. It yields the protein CASSPLSSGGPLWDTQYF.

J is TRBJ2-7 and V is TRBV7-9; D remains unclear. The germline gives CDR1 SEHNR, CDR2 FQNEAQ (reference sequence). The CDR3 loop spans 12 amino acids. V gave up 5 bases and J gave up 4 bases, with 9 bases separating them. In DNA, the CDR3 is TGTGCCAGCAGCCCAGCCGGGTACGAGCAGTACGTC. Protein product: CASSPAGYEQYV.

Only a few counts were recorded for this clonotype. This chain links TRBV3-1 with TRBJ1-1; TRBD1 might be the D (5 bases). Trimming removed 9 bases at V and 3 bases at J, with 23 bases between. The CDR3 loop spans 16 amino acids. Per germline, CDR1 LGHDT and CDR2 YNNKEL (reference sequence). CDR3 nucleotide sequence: TGTGCCAGATATACCCGGGGCCTCCGGTGGGACACTGAAGCTTTCTTT. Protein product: CARYTRGLRWDTEAFF.

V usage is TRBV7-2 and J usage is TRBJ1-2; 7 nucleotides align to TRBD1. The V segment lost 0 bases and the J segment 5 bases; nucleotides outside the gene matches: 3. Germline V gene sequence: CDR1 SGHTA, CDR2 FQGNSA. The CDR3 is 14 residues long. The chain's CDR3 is CASSLAGQDYGYTF. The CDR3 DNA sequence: TGTGCCAGCAGCTTAGCCGGACAGGATTATGGCTACACCTTC.

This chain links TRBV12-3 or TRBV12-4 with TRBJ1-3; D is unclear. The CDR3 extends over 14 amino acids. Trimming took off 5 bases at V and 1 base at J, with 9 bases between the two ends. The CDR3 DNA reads TGTGCCAGCAGTGCCCGGCGGTCTGGAAACACCATATATTTT. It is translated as CASSARRSGNTIYF.

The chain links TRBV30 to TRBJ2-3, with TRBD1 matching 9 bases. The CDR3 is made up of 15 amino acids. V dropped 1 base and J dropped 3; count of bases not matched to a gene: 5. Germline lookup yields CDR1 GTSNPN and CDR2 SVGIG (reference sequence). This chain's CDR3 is CAWSEGQGRTDTQYF. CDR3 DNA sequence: TGTGCCTGGAGTGAAGGACAGGGGAGGACAGATACGCAGTATTTT. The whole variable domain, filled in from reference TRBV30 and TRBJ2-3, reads SQTIHQWPATLVQPVGSPLSLECTVEGTSNPNLYWYRQAAGRGLQLLFYSVGIGQISSEVPQNLSASRPQDRQFILSSKKLLLSDSGFYLCAWSEGQGRTDTQYFGPGTRLTVL.

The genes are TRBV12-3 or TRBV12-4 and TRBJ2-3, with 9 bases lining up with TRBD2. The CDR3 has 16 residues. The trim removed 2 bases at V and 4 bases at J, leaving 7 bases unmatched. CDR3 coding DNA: TGTGCCAGCAGTTTATGGGTTAGCGGGGGCTCAGATACGCAGTATTTT. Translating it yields CASSLWVSGGSDTQYF.

The CDR3 sequence: CASSPREAKNIQYF. The CDR3 bases are TGTGCCAGCAGCCCCAGGGAGGCCAAAAACATTCAGTACTTC. The chain employs TRBV7-9 and TRBJ2-4; D is tentatively TRBD1 or TRBD2 (5 bases each). The germline V gene has CDR1 SEHNR and CDR2 FQNEAQ (reference sequence). Deletions cut 5 bases from V and 1 base from J, with 9 bases between. This CDR3 region has 14 residues.

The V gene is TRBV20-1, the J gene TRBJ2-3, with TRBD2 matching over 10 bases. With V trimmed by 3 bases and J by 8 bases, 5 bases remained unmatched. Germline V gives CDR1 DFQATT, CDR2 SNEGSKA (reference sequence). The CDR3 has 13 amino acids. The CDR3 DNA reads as TGCAGTGCTAGCCTAGCGGGGGCCCGTACGCAGTATTTT. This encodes CSASLAGARTQYF.

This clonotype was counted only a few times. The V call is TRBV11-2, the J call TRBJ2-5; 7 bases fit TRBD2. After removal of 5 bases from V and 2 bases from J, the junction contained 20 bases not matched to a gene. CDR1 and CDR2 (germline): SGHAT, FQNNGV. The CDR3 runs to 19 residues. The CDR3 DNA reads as TGTGCCAGCAGCCCCGATGGTCGTAAGCGGGGAGACCTTCAAGAGACCCAGTACTTC. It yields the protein CASSPDGRKRGDLQETQYF.

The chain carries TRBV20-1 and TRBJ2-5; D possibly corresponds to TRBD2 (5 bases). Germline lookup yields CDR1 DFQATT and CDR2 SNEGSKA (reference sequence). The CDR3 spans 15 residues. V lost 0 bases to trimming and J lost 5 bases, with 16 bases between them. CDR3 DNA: TGCAGTGCTAGAGATCAACCTACTAGGCAGGAGACCCAGTACTTC. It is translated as CSARDQPTRQETQYF.

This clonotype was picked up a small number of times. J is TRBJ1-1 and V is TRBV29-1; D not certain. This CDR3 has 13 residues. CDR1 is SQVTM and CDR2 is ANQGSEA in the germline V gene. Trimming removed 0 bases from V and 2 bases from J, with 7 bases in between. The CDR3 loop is CSVEDPDNTEAFF. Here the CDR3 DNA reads TGCAGCGTTGAAGACCCGGACAACACTGAAGCTTTCTTT.

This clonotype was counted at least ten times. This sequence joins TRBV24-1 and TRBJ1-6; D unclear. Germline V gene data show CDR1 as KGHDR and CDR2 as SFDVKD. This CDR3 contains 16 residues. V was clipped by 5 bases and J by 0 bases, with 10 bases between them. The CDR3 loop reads CATSGIGSSYNSPLHF. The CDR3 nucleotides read TGTGCCACCAGTGGTATAGGGAGCTCCTATAATTCACCCCTCCACTTT.